The rows below give T cell receptor beta chains drawn from one sample of a study of blood T cell repertoires in COVID-19. Only in-frame clones appear in the TCRdb table, and some are missing; sequencing was by immunoSEQ multiplex PCR. The repertoire includes some 42,000 clones, about 87% of them detected once, and over 3.5% sits in the top ten. The specimen sequenced was peripheral blood. These receptor sequences come from a human donor in a cohort sampled during active COVID-19. Each CDR3 is given with its conserved first and last residue. D genes are given only for firm matches. Size is stated for part of the rows, as once, few or many counts, or as a class when the clone is expanded.

CDR3nt	CDR3aa	j_gene	abundance	v_gene	d_gene
TGCAGTGCTAGCAGCGGCCACGAGCAGTACTTC	CSASSGHEQYF	TRBJ2-7	NA	TRBV20-1	NA
TGTGCCAGCAGCCAAGGACAAAGGGGCTTACAAGAGACCCAGTACTTC	CASSQGQRGLQETQYF	TRBJ2-5	NA	TRBV7-2	NA
TGTGCCAGCAGTACAAACCAGATGCTACAGGGTCGCCGCTACACCTTC	CASSTNQMLQGRRYTF	TRBJ1-2	NA	TRBV6-2/TRBV6-3	NA
TGTGCCAGCAGTGATGACTGGGGGGTTGGGTTTCCCCGGGACGAGCAGTACTTC	CASSDDWGVGFPRDEQYF	TRBJ2-7	NA	TRBV6-1	NA
TGTGCCAGCAGCGTAGCCCAAGCAAGAGCTAGCACAGATACGCAGTATTTT	CASSVAQARASTDTQYF	TRBJ2-3	once	TRBV9	NA
TGTGCCAGCAGCGTAGGGGCCCAGGAGGACTATGGCTACACCTTC	CASSVGAQEDYGYTF	TRBJ1-2	NA	TRBV9	NA
TGTGCCTGGAGTTCCGGGACAGGGTTAGAAGGGGAAAAACTGTTTTTT	CAWSSGTGLEGEKLFF	TRBJ1-4	NA	TRBV30	TRBD1
TGTGCCAGTAGCCCCGGGTCGAACACTGAAGCTTTCTTT	CASSPGSNTEAFF	TRBJ1-1	NA	TRBV19	NA
TGTGCCAGCTCCCCCGGACAGTTAGGTGGTGAGCAGTTCTTC	CASSPGQLGGEQFF	TRBJ2-1	NA	TRBV6-4	NA
TGTGCCAGCAGGTGGACTAGCGCCGGTCAGTACTTC	CASRWTSAGQYF	TRBJ2-4	NA	TRBV2	TRBD2
TGTGCCAGCAGCTCCCGACAGGGGGCTGGAAACATTCAGTACTTC	CASSSRQGAGNIQYF	TRBJ2-4	once	TRBV11-2	TRBD1
TGTGCCAGCAGTCCTGGACAGGGGCATAGGGGGAGCAATCAGCCCCAGCATTTT	CASSPGQGHRGSNQPQHF	TRBJ1-5	NA	TRBV6-6	TRBD1
TGTGCCAGCAGCTCCACCGCGCCAAGTAACTATGGCTACACCTTC	CASSSTAPSNYGYTF	TRBJ1-2	NA	TRBV7-2	NA
TGTGCCACCAGTGATTTGGGCGGAACCAATGAGCAGTTCTTC	CATSDLGGTNEQFF	TRBJ2-1	NA	TRBV24-1	NA
TGTGCCAGCAGTTTGGGGGGAGTCGGGTACGAGCAGTACTTC	CASSLGGVGYEQYF	TRBJ2-7	NA	TRBV28	NA
TGTGCCAGCAGTTACTGGGCCCCGTTCGAGAACACTGAAGCTTTCTTT	CASSYWAPFENTEAFF	TRBJ1-1	NA	TRBV6-5	NA
TGCGCCAGCAGCTTCAGCGGGGGGCCCCAAGAGACCCAGTACTTC	CASSFSGGPQETQYF	TRBJ2-5	NA	TRBV5-1	TRBD2
TGCAGCGTCCGCACAGAAAGTTACGAGCAGTACTTC	CSVRTESYEQYF	TRBJ2-7	NA	TRBV29-1	NA
TGTGCCAGTATGAGGGGAGGAAACTATGGCTACACCTTC	CASMRGGNYGYTF	TRBJ1-2	NA	TRBV19	NA
TGTGCCACCACTACCGGGACTACAGACACAGATACGCAGTATTTT	CATTTGTTDTDTQYF	TRBJ2-3	NA	TRBV28	TRBD2
TGCAGCGTTGGAAGACGGCGGGAGGGCCTGAACACTGAAGCTTTCTTT	CSVGRRREGLNTEAFF	TRBJ1-1	NA	TRBV29-1	NA
TGTGCCAGCAGCCCCGACAGTTCCTATGGCTACACCTTC	CASSPDSSYGYTF	TRBJ1-2	NA	TRBV11-2	NA
TGTGCCAGCAGCTCCCTAGCGGGGGGGCCTGGTGAGCAGTTCTTC	CASSSLAGGPGEQFF	TRBJ2-1	NA	TRBV11-2	TRBD2
TGCGCCAGCAGCTTCTCCGGGACAGAGGAGGACACCATATATTTT	CASSFSGTEEDTIYF	TRBJ1-3	once	TRBV5-1	TRBD1
TGTGCCAGCAGCTTACGGGGGGGCGCGACAGAGACCCAGTACTTC	CASSLRGGATETQYF	TRBJ2-5	NA	TRBV7-9	TRBD2
TGTGCCAGCAGCTTGGAGGGACTAGCGGGAGGGCGGGGGGATACGCAGTATTTT	CASSLEGLAGGRGDTQYF	TRBJ2-3	NA	TRBV5-5	TRBD2
TGTGCCAGCAGCCAAGGACTAGCGGGAAGAGGCTACGAGCAGTACTTC	CASSQGLAGRGYEQYF	TRBJ2-7	few	TRBV14	TRBD2
TGTGCCAGCAGCTTAACAGGGCAAACAGATACGCAGTATTTT	CASSLTGQTDTQYF	TRBJ2-3	once	TRBV5-5	NA
TGTGCCAGCAGCCCGGGTGGGGGCGGGGGGGCCGGAGAGACCCAGTACTTC	CASSPGGGGGAGETQYF	TRBJ2-5	once	TRBV7-2	TRBD2
TGTGCCAGCAGCTTAGCAGGCGGAAATCAGCCCCAGCATTTT	CASSLAGGNQPQHF	TRBJ1-5	NA	TRBV7-9	NA
TGTGCCAGCAGCCCGACTAGCGGGTTCACAGATACGCAGTATTTT	CASSPTSGFTDTQYF	TRBJ2-3	few	TRBV3-1/TRBV3-2	TRBD2
TGTGCCAGCAGCGGGACAGGGGGGATCAATCAGCCCCAGCATTTT	CASSGTGGINQPQHF	TRBJ1-5	NA	TRBV6-2/TRBV6-3	TRBD1
TGTGCCAGCAGTTTATCACAGGGCGGCAATCAGCCCCAGCATTTT	CASSLSQGGNQPQHF	TRBJ1-5	NA	TRBV27	NA